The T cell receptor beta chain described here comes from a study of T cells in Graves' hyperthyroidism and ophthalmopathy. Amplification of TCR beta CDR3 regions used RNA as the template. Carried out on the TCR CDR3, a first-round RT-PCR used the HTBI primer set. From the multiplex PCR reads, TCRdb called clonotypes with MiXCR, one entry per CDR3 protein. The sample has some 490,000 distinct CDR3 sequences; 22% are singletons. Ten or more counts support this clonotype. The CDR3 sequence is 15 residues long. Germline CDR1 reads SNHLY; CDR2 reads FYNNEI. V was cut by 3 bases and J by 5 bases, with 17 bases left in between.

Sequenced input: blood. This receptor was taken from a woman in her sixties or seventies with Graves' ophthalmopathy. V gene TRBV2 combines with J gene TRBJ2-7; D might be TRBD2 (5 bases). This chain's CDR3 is CASSDWSASINEQYF. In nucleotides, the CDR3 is TGTGCCAGCAGTGATTGGTCGGCTAGCATCAACGAGCAGTACTTC.